The T cell receptor (beta chain) described here comes from a study of T-cell reconstitution after alpha-beta-depleted transplantation in children. Study-wide results and limits: The study reportedly traced alpha-beta T cells about two months after transplant to several hundred expanded graft clones.

To note about this clonotype: Its specificity is unknown.

For TCRbeta, the library was prepared with unique molecular identifiers. TCRdb re-derived calls from the PCR reads in MiXCR, one entry per CDR3 protein. The table has a few hundred thousand distinct CDR3 sequences, more than 20% seen once. Between the trimmed V and J ends, which lost 4 bases and 4 bases, there was a span of 11 bases. CDR1 and CDR2 (germline): SGHTA, FQGTGA. The CDR3 totals 14 residues. The chain recombines TRBV7-3 with TRBJ2-1; D is unresolved. The sample was PBMCs, taken before TCRalphabeta/CD19-depleted stem cell transplant. This clonotype originated in a boy under three years old with Wiskott-Aldrich syndrome, due to receive a stem cell transplant. The CDR3 reads CASSYGGVYNEQFF. CDR3 DNA: TGTGCCAGCAGCTACGGTGGGGTTTACAATGAGCAGTTCTTC.